Following are 2 T cell receptor beta chains from one sample sequenced in a study of T cell changes during pregnancy in multiple sclerosis. TCRdb's copy holds only in-frame clones and misses some; the assay was immunoSEQ multiplex PCR. Of roughly 45,000 clones listed, about 90% were seen once; the top ten hold roughly 1.5%. The specimen was peripheral blood, collected in the first trimester of pregnancy. All receptors come from a female donor in good health, enrolled as a control in a pregnancy study.

The chain combines TRBV7-2 with TRBJ2-1; D perhaps matches TRBD2 (6 bases). With 0 bases removed from V and 2 bases from J, the gap between germline ends came to 11 bases. Germline V gives CDR1 SGHTA, CDR2 FQGNSA. This CDR3 contains 16 residues. In DNA form, the CDR3 reads TGTGCCAGCAGCTTAGCCGGGAGCGGCACCTACAATGAGCAGTTCTTC. Protein product: CASSLAGSGTYNEQFF.

The chain employs TRBV2 and TRBJ2-1, with D maybe TRBD2 (5 bases). Germline V lookup: CDR1 SNHLY, CDR2 FYNNEI. The CDR3 contains 16 residues. Trimming took 3 bases from V and 5 from J, leaving 17 bases between them. The DNA of the CDR3 is TGTGCCAGCAGTGATGGTGGCCGCCGGGGTAACAATGAGCAGTTCTTC. Protein sequence: CASSDGGRRGNNEQFF.